The next 30 T cell receptor beta chains were all read from a single sample in a study of CD8 T cells in Susac syndrome. A quantity of roughly 0.5 to 1 ug RNA underwent reverse transcription using random hexamers. Each CDR3 protein gets one entry after TCRdb re-called the immunoSEQ multiplex PCR reads with MiXCR. The sample shows a few hundred thousand distinct CDR3 sequences, 89% of them seen only once. Sequenced: CD8+ T cells from PBMCs. These receptors all come from a human donor with multiple sclerosis.

The chain uses TRBV14 and TRBJ2-3; tentative D call: TRBD1 (5 bases). This CDR3 spans 16 amino acids. Deletions cut 0 bases from V and 1 base from J, with 11 bases between. The germline gives CDR1 SGHDN, CDR2 FVKESK. The CDR3 protein is CASSQDLGRGTDTQYF. CDR3 bases: TGTGCCAGCAGCCAAGATTTGGGCAGGGGCACAGATACGCAGTATTTT.

Remarks on this clonotype: At one of its ends the junction is not consistent with the germline gene, which may arise from a read error. This chain links TRBV20-1 with TRBJ1-4; no clear D. From germline, CDR1 is DFQATT and CDR2 SNEGSKA (reference sequence). CDR3 size: 12 residues. CDR3 region: CSARGKNEKLFF. Here the CDR3 DNA reads TGCAGTGCTAGAGGGAAAAATGAAAAACTTTTTTTT.

The chain carries TRBV7-9 and TRBJ2-7; tentatively, D is TRBD1 (6 bases). The CDR3 length is 14 residues. Trimming took 5 bases from V and 5 from J, leaving 16 bases between them. The V gene's germline CDR1 is SEHNR and CDR2 FQNEAQ (reference sequence). CDR3 region: CASSNRRGGHEQYF. The CDR3 coding sequence is TGTGCCAGCAGCAACCGACGTGGGGGCCACGAGCAGTACTTC.

The chain is built from TRBV19 and TRBJ2-1; perhaps D is TRBD1 or TRBD2 (6 bases each). The germline gives CDR1 LNHDA, CDR2 SQIVND (reference sequence). CDR3 length equals 15 residues. Trimming cost V 10 bases and J 4 bases, with 20 bases left between them. DNA of the CDR3: TGTGCCACCCAGGTTCGGGGGCTGGATTACAATGAGCAGTTCTTC. It codes for CATQVRGLDYNEQFF.

V usage is TRBV4-3 and J usage is TRBJ2-2; D is unresolved. V was pared by 0 bases and J by 0 bases, with 8 bases between. CDR3 length: 16 amino acids. Germline V gene data show CDR1 as LGHNA and CDR2 as YSLEER. CDR3 in amino acids: CASSQDLQPNTGELFF. Here the CDR3 DNA reads TGCGCCAGCAGCCAAGATTTACAGCCGAACACCGGGGAGCTGTTTTTT.

The sample holds one count of this clonotype. This sequence joins TRBV4-3 and TRBJ2-7; the D is unclear. Germline CDR1 reads LGHNA; CDR2 reads YSLEER. V gave up 4 bases and J gave up 2 bases, with 15 bases separating them. The CDR3 spans 15 residues. CDR3 sequence (DNA): TGCGCCAGCAGCCTAGATCGATCCCCCGCCTACGAGCAGTACTTC. As protein: CASSLDRSPAYEQYF.

The rearrangement uses TRBV6-2 or TRBV6-3 and TRBJ2-2; TRBD2 aligns across 9 bases. Unmatched junction bases numbered 4, after V lost 7 bases and J lost 1 base. Germline CDR1 is MNHEY and CDR2 is SVGEGT. This CDR3 contains 15 residues. The CDR3 loop reads CASTVAGENTGELFF. Here the CDR3 DNA reads TGTGCCAGCACCGTAGCGGGGGAGAACACCGGGGAGCTGTTTTTT.

The chain uses TRBV6-5 and TRBJ2-2, with TRBD2 identical over 12 bases. The CDR3 spans 16 residues. The germline V gene encodes CDR1 MNHEY and CDR2 SVGAGI. V trimming: 6 bases; J trimming: 4 bases; junction bases outside the gene matches: 6. CDR3 region: CASRSTSGGFTGELFF. The CDR3 nucleotides read TGTGCCAGCAGGTCTACTAGCGGGGGGTTCACCGGGGAGCTGTTTTTT.

The chain uses TRBV7-9 and TRBJ1-1, with 7 positions matching TRBD1. The CDR3 sequence is 14 residues long. Trimming took 5 bases from V and 8 from J; bases not matched to a gene: 11. Germline V gene sequence: CDR1 SEHNR, CDR2 FQNEAQ (reference sequence). As DNA, the CDR3 is TGTGCCAGCAGCACGACGTTCGGGACAGCAGAAGCTTTCTTT. Translation gives CASSTTFGTAEAFF.

The chain has TRBV27 and TRBJ1-2, with a weak D call TRBD1 (5 bases). CDR1 and CDR2 from the germline V gene are MNHEY and SMNVEV (reference sequence). V was trimmed by 2 bases and J by 4 bases, leaving 11 bases between them. This CDR3 region has 14 residues. The CDR3 protein is CASSLTGDFYGYTF. The CDR3 nucleotides are TGTGCCAGCAGTTTAACCGGGGACTTCTATGGCTACACCTTC.

The rearrangement joins TRBV5-6 to TRBJ2-5, with TRBD1 matching 9 bases. The CDR3 length is 15 residues. The germline gives CDR1 SGHDT, CDR2 YYEEEE. J was trimmed by 4 bases and V by 3 bases; bases with no gene match: 7. The CDR3 DNA follows: TGTGCCAGCAGCTGGGCGACAGGGGGAGGAGAGACCCAGTACTTC. Encoded protein: CASSWATGGGETQYF. Full variable domain (missing parts from reference TRBV5-6 and TRBJ2-5): DAGVTQSPTHLIKTRGQQVTLRCSPKSGHDTVSWYQQALGQGPQFIFQYYEEEERQRGNFPDRFSGHQFPNYSSELNVNALLLGDSALYLCASSWATGGGETQYFGPGTRLLVL.

The chain has TRBV6-4 and TRBJ2-7; 8 nucleotides align to TRBD2. CDR3 length: 14 residues. V was clipped by 8 bases and J by 6 bases; unmatched bases: 12. Looked up from germline, CDR1 is MRHNA and CDR2 is SNTAGT. The CDR3 coding sequence is TGTGCCAGCGGGGGACTAGTCACATTGATCGAGCAGTACTTC. Translated, it gives CASGGLVTLIEQYF.

The chain employs TRBV14 and TRBJ2-7; D is undetermined. The germline CDR1 and CDR2 sequences are SGHDN and FVKESK. V dropped 5 bases and J dropped 0 bases, with 11 bases sitting between them. CDR3 length: 14 amino acids. The CDR3 sequence is CASSYVESSYEQYF. DNA for the CDR3: TGTGCCAGCAGCTATGTCGAAAGCTCCTACGAGCAGTACTTC.

This chain connects TRBV2 to TRBJ2-5, with unresolved D. Trimming pared 6 bases from V and 4 bases from J, leaving 15 bases between. Germline CDR1 reads SNHLY; CDR2 reads FYNNEI. CDR3 size: 14 residues. CDR3 in DNA: TGTGCCAGCAGAATTAGGACGGATTCAGAGACCCAGTACTTC. It yields the protein CASRIRTDSETQYF.

In DNA form, the CDR3 reads TGTGCCAGCAGCTTCCTCGGTGGAGGGTTGGGGCCACTGCCAAATCAGCCCCAGCATTTT. It specifies CASSFLGGGLGPLPNQPQHF. V gene TRBV11-1 combines with J gene TRBJ1-5; tentatively, D is TRBD1 (5 bases). With 3 bases removed from V and 4 bases from J, the gap between germline ends came to 28 bases. This CDR3 contains 20 residues. CDR1 SGHAT and CDR2 FQDESV come from the germline V gene (reference sequence).

The chain employs TRBV24-1 and TRBJ1-2; D gene uncertain. CDR3 length: 14 amino acids. V lost 3 bases and J 2 bases, leaving 9 bases between the germline ends. Looked up from germline, CDR1 is KGHDR and CDR2 is SFDVKD. The CDR3 DNA follows: TGTGCCACCAGTGATATGGGCAGCAACTATGGCTACACCTTC. Amino acids: CATSDMGSNYGYTF.

The genes are TRBV7-9 and TRBJ2-1; TRBD1 matches at 9 bases. J was trimmed by 4 bases and V by 5 bases; bases with no gene match: 6. This CDR3 is built from 15 residues. The V gene's germline CDR1 is SEHNR and CDR2 FQNEAQ (reference sequence). The CDR3 nucleotides are TGTGCCAGCAGCGACCGGGACAGGGTGTACAATGAGCAGTTCTTC. Protein: CASSDRDRVYNEQFF.

This clonotype was recorded once. This sequence joins TRBV5-4 and TRBJ2-7; 9 nucleotides align to TRBD1. V lost 4 bases, J lost 4 bases, and 12 bases stayed unmatched. In germline, CDR1 is SGHNT, CDR2 YYREEE (reference sequence). The CDR3 length is 16 residues. CDR3: CASSLEDRGPLYEQYF. DNA of the CDR3: TGTGCCAGCAGCCTTGAGGACAGGGGCCCTTTGTACGAGCAGTACTTC. The full variable domain, completed using reference TRBV5-4 and TRBJ2-7, is ETGVTQSPTHLIKTRGQQVTLRCSSQSGHNTVSWYQQALGQGPQFIFQYYREEENGRGNFPPRFSGLQFPNYSSELNVNALELDDSALYLCASSLEDRGPLYEQYFGPGTRLTVT.

The chain uses TRBV30 and TRBJ2-2; the D is unclear. The V gene's germline CDR1 is GTSNPN and CDR2 SVGIG (reference sequence). CDR3 length equals 12 residues. V lost 2 bases and J 6 bases, leaving 7 bases between the germline ends. The CDR3 DNA sequence: TGTGCCTGGAGTCCAGACGCCGGGGAGCTGTTTTTT. It codes for CAWSPDAGELFF.

The J gene is TRBJ1-1, the V gene TRBV12-3 or TRBV12-4; 9 nucleotides align to TRBD1. The length of the CDR3 is 14 residues. The V segment lost 5 bases and the J segment 4 bases; nucleotides outside the gene matches: 5. The chain's CDR3 is CASSKHRGPTEAFF. The CDR3 DNA reads as TGTGCCAGCAGTAAACACAGGGGGCCCACTGAAGCTTTCTTT.

The V gene is TRBV4-1, the J gene TRBJ1-2; 9 positions agree with TRBD1. The V and J ends lost 5 bases and 4 bases, in that order; junction bases with no gene match: 8. CDR1 and CDR2 (germline): MGHRA, YSYEKL. There are 15 residues in the CDR3. The CDR3 loop reads CASSTEDRGSYGYTF. The DNA of the CDR3 is TGCGCCAGCAGCACCGAGGACAGGGGCAGCTATGGCTACACCTTC.

This chain uses TRBV15 with TRBJ2-3; 7 bases are a match to TRBD1. CDR1 is LNHNV, CDR2 YYDKDF, per germline (reference sequence). V dropped 1 base and J dropped 0; count of bases not matched to a gene: 10. This CDR3 has 18 amino acids. This CDR3 is CATSRVPSGQISTDTQYF. In DNA, the CDR3 is TGTGCCACCAGCAGAGTACCTTCGGGACAGATTAGCACAGATACGCAGTATTTT.

This sequence joins TRBV19 and TRBJ2-7, with 12 bases matching TRBD2. The V gene's germline CDR1 is LNHDA and CDR2 SQIVND (reference sequence). This CDR3 comprises 15 residues. The J segment lost 6 bases and the V segment lost 6 bases, leaving 9 bases of the junction unmatched. CDR3 loop: CASSPTSGSIREQYF. The CDR3 region has the DNA TGTGCCAGTAGCCCGACTAGCGGGAGTATCCGCGAGCAGTACTTC.

The V call is TRBV7-9, the J call TRBJ2-1; no clear D gene. CDR1 and CDR2 (germline): SEHNR, FQNEAQ (reference sequence). CDR3 length: 12 amino acids. Trimming pared 3 bases from V and 9 bases from J, leaving 9 bases between. The CDR3, as DNA: TGTGCCAGCAGCTTGGAAGGTCGTGAGCAGTTCTTC. This gives the protein CASSLEGREQFF.

The chain links TRBV7-9 to TRBJ2-7; 9 bases match TRBD1. Germline values: CDR1 SEHNR, CDR2 FQNEAQ (reference sequence). The J segment lost 4 bases and the V segment lost 1 base, leaving 5 bases of the junction unmatched. The CDR3 totals 15 residues. Here the CDR3 reads CASSLDGTGRYEQYF. CDR3 nucleotide sequence: TGTGCCAGCAGCTTAGATGGGACAGGGAGGTACGAGCAGTACTTC. Full variable domain (missing parts from reference TRBV7-9 and TRBJ2-7): DTGVSQNPRHKITKRGQNVTFRCDPISEHNRLYWYRQTLGQGPEFLTYFQNEAQLEKSRLLSDRFSAERPKGSFSTLEIQRTEQGDSAMYLCASSLDGTGRYEQYFGPGTRLTVT.

The rearrangement uses TRBV12-3 or TRBV12-4 and TRBJ2-7; D unclear. This CDR3 has 13 amino acids. The ends were cut back, 5 bases at V and 3 bases at J, with 11 bases in the middle. For the CDR3, the DNA is TGTGCCAGCAGTACCGCGACAAGCTACGAGCAGTACTTC. Its protein product is CASSTATSYEQYF.

The chain employs TRBV12-3 or TRBV12-4 and TRBJ2-5; TRBD1 aligns across 9 bases. CDR3 length: 16 residues. The V and J ends lost 6 bases and 5 bases, in that order; junction bases with no gene match: 13. Written as DNA, the CDR3 is TGTGCCAGCAGCTCCACAGAGCCGGGACAGGGTGAGACCCAGTACTTC. Amino acids: CASSSTEPGQGETQYF.

The chain is built from TRBV12-3 or TRBV12-4 and TRBJ2-2, with D possibly being TRBD1 (5 bases). V was clipped by 7 bases and J by 2 bases, with 11 bases between them. This CDR3 is built from 14 residues. For the CDR3, the DNA is TGTGCCAGCACCCCGGACACAAACACCGGGGAGCTGTTTTTT. This codes for CASTPDTNTGELFF.

The CDR3 DNA is TGTGCCAGCAGCGGGACAGGGGCGGCAGATACGCAGTATTTT. Its protein is CASSGTGAADTQYF. This chain joins TRBV12-3 or TRBV12-4 and TRBJ2-3, with 10 bases fitting TRBD1. The J segment lost 4 bases and the V segment lost 6 bases, leaving 4 bases of the junction unmatched. The CDR3 contains 14 residues.

The chain employs TRBV10-3 and TRBJ2-1, with D possibly matching TRBD2 (6 bases). The germline V gene encodes CDR1 ENHRY and CDR2 SYGVKD. The ends were cut back, 9 bases at V and 5 bases at J, with 23 bases in the middle. The CDR3 is made up of 16 amino acids. Written as DNA, the CDR3 is TGTGCCATAGCTTCGGGAGAACGGGGTCTGGACAATGAGCAGTTCTTC. Protein: CAIASGERGLDNEQFF.